The sequence of this TCR beta chain was determined in a study of CD8 T cells in ankylosing spondylitis. TCRdb ran MiXCR on the 5' RACE reads and lists one entry per CDR3 protein. The sample shows about 39,000 distinct CDR3 sequences, around 10% of them seen only once. The germline V and J ends were trimmed by 2 bases and 6 bases, with 11 bases remaining between them. The CDR3 length is 13 residues. This clonotype was seen only a few times. The receptor's source is a male donor with ankylosing spondylitis or in good health (not recorded which). The J gene is TRBJ2-7, the V gene TRBV12-3 or TRBV12-4; D not resolved. The specimen was blood, either unsorted or a sorted T cell fraction (not recorded which). CDR3 coding DNA: TGTGCCAGCAGTTTATTTGACGGCAGCGAGCAGTACTTC. Translating gives CASSLFDGSEQYF.